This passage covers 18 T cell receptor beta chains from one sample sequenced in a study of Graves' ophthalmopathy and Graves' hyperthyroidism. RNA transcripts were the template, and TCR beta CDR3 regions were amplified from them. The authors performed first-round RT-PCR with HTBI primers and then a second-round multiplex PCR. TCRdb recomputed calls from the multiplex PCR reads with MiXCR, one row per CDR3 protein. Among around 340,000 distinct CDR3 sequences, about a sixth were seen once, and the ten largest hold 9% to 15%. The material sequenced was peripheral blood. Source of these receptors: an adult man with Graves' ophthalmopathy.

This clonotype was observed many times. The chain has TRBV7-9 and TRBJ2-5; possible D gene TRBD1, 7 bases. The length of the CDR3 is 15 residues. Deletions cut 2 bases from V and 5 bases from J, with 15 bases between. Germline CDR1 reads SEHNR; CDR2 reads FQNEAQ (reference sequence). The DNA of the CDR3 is TGTGCCAGCAGCTTACAGGGGGGCGCCGGGGAGACCCAGTACTTC. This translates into CASSLQGGAGETQYF.

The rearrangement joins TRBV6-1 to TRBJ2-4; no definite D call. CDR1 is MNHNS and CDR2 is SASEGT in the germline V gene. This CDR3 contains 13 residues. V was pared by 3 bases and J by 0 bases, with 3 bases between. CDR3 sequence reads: CASSELAKNIQYF. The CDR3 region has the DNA TGTGCCAGCAGTGAGTTAGCCAAAAACATTCAGTACTTC.

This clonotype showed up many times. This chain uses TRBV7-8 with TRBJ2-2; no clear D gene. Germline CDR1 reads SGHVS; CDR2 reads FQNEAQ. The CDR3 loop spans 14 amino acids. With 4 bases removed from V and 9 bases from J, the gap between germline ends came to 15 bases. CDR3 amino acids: CASSYDTTLRELFF. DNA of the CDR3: TGTGCCAGCAGCTATGACACAACACTTAGGGAGCTGTTTTTT. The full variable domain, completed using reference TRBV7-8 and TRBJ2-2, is GAGVSQSPRYKVAKRGQDVALRCDPISGHVSLFWYQQALGQGPEFLTYFQNEAQLDKSGLPSDRFFAERPEGSVSTLKIQRTQQEDSAVYLCASSYDTTLRELFFGEGSRLTVL.

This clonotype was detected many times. The DNA for the CDR3 is TGTGCCAGCAGCGGACAGAGCTATGGCTACACCTTC. Encoded protein: CASSGQSYGYTF. This sequence joins TRBV6-5 and TRBJ1-2; possible D gene TRBD1, 6 bases. Germline CDR1 is MNHEY and CDR2 is SVGAGI. The CDR3 has 12 residues. V dropped 6 bases and J dropped 4 bases, with 9 bases sitting between them.

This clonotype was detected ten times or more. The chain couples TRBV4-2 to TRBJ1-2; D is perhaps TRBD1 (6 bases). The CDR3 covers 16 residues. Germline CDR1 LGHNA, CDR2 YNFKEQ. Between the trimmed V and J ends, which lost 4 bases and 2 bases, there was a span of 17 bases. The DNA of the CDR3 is TGTGCCAGCAGCCTAACCCTTGCTCAGGGGAACTATGGCTACACCTTC. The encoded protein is CASSLTLAQGNYGYTF.

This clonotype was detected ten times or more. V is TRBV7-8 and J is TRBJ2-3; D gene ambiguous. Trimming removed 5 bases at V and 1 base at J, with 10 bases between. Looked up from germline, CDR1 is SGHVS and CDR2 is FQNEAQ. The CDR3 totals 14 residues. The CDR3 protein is CASSGPGRTDTQYF. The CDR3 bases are TGTGCCAGCAGCGGCCCGGGTCGCACAGATACGCAGTATTTT.

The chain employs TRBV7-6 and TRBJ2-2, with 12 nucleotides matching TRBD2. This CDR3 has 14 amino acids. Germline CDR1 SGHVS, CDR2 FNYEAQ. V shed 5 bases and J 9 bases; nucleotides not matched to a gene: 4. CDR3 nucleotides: TGTGCCAGCAGCCCTCTAGCGGGAGGGAGGGAGCTGTTTTTT. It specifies CASSPLAGGRELFF.

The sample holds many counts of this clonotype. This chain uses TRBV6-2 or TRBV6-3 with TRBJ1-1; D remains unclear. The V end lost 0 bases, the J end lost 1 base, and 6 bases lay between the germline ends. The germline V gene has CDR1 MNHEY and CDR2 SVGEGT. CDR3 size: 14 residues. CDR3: CASSYSFGNTEAFF. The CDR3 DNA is TGTGCCAGCAGTTACTCGTTCGGGAACACTGAAGCTTTCTTT.

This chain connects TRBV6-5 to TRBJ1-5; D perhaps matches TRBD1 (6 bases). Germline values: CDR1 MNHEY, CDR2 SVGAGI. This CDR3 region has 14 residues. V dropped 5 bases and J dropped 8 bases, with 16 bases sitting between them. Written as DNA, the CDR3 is TGTGCCAGCAGTAACACAGGGAAGTTCGAGCCCCAGCATTTT. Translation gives CASSNTGKFEPQHF.

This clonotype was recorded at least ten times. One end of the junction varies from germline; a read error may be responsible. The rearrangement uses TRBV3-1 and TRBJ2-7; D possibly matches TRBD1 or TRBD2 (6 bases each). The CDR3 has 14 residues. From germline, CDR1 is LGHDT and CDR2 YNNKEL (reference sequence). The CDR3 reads CASSQEWGAYEQHF. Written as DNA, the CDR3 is TGTGCCAGCAGCCAAGAGTGGGGGGCCTACGAGCAGCACTTC.

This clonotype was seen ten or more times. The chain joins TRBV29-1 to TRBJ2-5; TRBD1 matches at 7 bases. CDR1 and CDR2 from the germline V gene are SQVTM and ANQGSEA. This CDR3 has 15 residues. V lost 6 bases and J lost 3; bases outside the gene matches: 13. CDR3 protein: CSVKGGPEHEETQYF. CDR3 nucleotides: TGCAGCGTCAAAGGGGGCCCCGAGCACGAAGAGACCCAGTACTTC.

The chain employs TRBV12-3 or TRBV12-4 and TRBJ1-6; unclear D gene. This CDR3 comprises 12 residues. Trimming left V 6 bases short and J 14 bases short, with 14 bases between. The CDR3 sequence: CASSSPIVALHF. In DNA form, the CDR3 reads TGTGCCAGCAGCTCTCCCATCGTGGCCCTCCACTTT.

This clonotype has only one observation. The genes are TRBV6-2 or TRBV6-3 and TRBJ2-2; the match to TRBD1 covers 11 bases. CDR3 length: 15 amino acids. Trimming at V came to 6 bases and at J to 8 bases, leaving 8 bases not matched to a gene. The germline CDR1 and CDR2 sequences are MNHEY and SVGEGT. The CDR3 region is CASSNGQGAFGELFF. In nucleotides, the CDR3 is TGTGCCAGCAGCAATGGACAGGGGGCTTTTGGGGAGCTGTTTTTT.

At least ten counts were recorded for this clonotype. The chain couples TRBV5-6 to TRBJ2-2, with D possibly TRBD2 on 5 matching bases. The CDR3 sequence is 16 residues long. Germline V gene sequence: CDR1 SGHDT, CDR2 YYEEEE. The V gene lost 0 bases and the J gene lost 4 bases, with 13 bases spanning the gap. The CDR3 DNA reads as TGTGCCAGCAGCTTGGTAGCCGGGATCGGCACCGGGGAGCTGTTTTTT. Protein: CASSLVAGIGTGELFF.

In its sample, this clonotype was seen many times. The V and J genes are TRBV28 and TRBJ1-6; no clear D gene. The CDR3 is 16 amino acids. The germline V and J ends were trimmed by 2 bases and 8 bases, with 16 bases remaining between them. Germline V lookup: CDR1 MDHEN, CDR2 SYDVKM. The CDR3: CASSLVIGIRDSPLHF. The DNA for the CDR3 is TGTGCCAGCAGTTTAGTCATCGGGATACGGGATTCACCCCTCCACTTT.

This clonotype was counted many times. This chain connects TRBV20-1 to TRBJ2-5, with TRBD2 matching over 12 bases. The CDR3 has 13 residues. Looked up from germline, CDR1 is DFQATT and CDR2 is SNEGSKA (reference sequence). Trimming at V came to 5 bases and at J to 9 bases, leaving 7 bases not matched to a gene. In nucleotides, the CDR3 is TGCAGTGCTCGGACTAGCGGGACCATATCCCAGTACTTC. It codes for CSARTSGTISQYF.

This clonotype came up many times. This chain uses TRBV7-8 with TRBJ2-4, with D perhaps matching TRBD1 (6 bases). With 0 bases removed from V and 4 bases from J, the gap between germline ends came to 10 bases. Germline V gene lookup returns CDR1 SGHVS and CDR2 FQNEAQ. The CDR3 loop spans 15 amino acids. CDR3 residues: CASSLATGWKNIQYF. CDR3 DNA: TGTGCCAGCAGCTTAGCGACAGGATGGAAAAACATTCAGTACTTC. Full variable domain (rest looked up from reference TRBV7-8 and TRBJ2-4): GAGVSQSPRYKVAKRGQDVALRCDPISGHVSLFWYQQALGQGPEFLTYFQNEAQLDKSGLPSDRFFAERPEGSVSTLKIQRTQQEDSAVYLCASSLATGWKNIQYFGAGTRLSVL.

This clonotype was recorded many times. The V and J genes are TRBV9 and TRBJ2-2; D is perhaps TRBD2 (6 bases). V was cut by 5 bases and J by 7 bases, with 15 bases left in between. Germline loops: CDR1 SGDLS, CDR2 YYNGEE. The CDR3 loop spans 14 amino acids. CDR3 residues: CASRAGLPGGELFF. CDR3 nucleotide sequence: TGTGCCAGCAGAGCAGGACTACCCGGCGGGGAGCTGTTTTTT.